This T cell receptor (beta chain) was recovered during a study of CD8 T cells in Susac syndrome. cDNA came from about 0.5 to 1 ug RNA primed by random hexamers. TCRdb redid the calling of the immunoSEQ multiplex PCR reads with MiXCR, one entry per CDR3 protein. The sample records around 130,000 distinct CDR3 sequences, about 93% being singletons. The receptor was derived from a human donor with Susac syndrome. The sequenced material came from CD8+ T cells from PBMCs.

This chain's CDR3 is CASSPSRADTQYF. The DNA for the CDR3 is TGTGCCAGCAGTCCCAGTCGGGCGGATACGCAGTATTTT. The chain has TRBV2 and TRBJ2-3; no firm D call. This CDR3 has 13 amino acids. Germline V gene data show CDR1 as SNHLY and CDR2 as FYNNEI. V gave up 5 bases and J gave up 6 bases, with 12 bases separating them. Drawing the rest from reference TRBV2 and TRBJ2-3, the complete variable domain is EPEVTQTPSHQVTQMGQEVILRCVPISNHLYFYWYRQILGQKVEFLVSFYNNEISEKSEIFDDQFSVERPDGSNFTLKIRSTKLEDSAMYFCASSPSRADTQYFGPGTRLTVL.